The clone carrying this T cell receptor beta chain appeared many times. Antigen unknown. This specimen belongs to a study of early T cells in non-severe SARS-CoV-2 infection. Overall study context: RNA in bulk from unsorted whole blood was sequenced, and chains were unpaired.

Individual cDNA molecules received unique molecular identifiers during library preparation. TCRdb reprocessed the 5' RACE reads via MiXCR and lists one record per CDR3 protein. The table includes some 60,000 distinct CDR3 sequences, roughly 13% detected once. The CDR3 length is 10 residues. Germline-derived CDR1 and CDR2 are MNHNS and SASEGT. Trimming left V 6 bases short and J 16 bases short, with 13 bases between. Findings and caveats of the study: VDJdb matching skewed toward anti-spike CD8 responses, missing private and CD4 specificities.

Specimen: whole blood. The V and J genes are TRBV6-1 and TRBJ1-5; possible D gene TRBD1, 6 bases. The TCR was taken from an adult who was a healthcare worker with PCR-confirmed SARS-CoV-2 infection or an uninfected control (not recorded which). CDR3 sequence: CASREGDFHF. DNA of the CDR3: TGTGCCAGCAGGGAGGGGGACTTCCATTTT.